The 6 T cell receptor beta chains listed next were all sequenced from one sample in a study of PD-1 blockade in mismatch repair-deficient tumors. TCRdb keeps only in-frame clones here, not all; method: immunoSEQ multiplex PCR. The table has 45,000 to 55,000 clones, approximately 81% seen once. The sequencing used peripheral blood, collected roughly 21 weeks after starting pembrolizumab. These receptors originate from an adult with mismatch repair-deficient cancer.

The chain uses TRBV11-2 and TRBJ2-1; unclear D gene. This CDR3 contains 12 residues. Trimming took off 1 base at V and 8 bases at J, with 6 bases between the two ends. Germline values: CDR1 SGHAT, CDR2 FQNNGV. Written as DNA, the CDR3 is TGTGCCAGCAGCTTAGGATATGATGAGCAGTTCTTC. Its protein is CASSLGYDEQFF.

V gene TRBV7-8 combines with J gene TRBJ2-6, with D possibly matching TRBD1 (6 bases). Trimming removed 2 bases from V and 4 bases from J, with 15 bases in between. The CDR3 sequence is 17 residues long. Per germline, CDR1 SGHVS and CDR2 FQNEAQ. CDR3: CASSLYGNRAGANVLTF. CDR3 nucleotide sequence: TGTGCCAGCAGCTTATATGGGAACAGGGCAGGGGCCAACGTCCTGACTTTC.

This chain connects TRBV14 to TRBJ2-1; TRBD1 might be the D (5 bases). V dropped 6 bases and J dropped 5 bases, with 14 bases sitting between them. The CDR3 has 14 residues. Looked up from germline, CDR1 is SGHDN and CDR2 is FVKESK. The CDR3 sequence: CASSRSQGNNEQFF. DNA of the CDR3: TGTGCCAGCAGTCGGTCCCAGGGAAACAATGAGCAGTTCTTC.

The rearrangement joins TRBV4-2 to TRBJ1-3; D unclear. Germline assignment: CDR1 LGHNA and CDR2 YNFKEQ. Between the trimmed V and J ends, which lost 4 bases and 0 bases, there was a span of 10 bases. The CDR3 is made up of 15 amino acids. The CDR3 loop is CASSPERYSGNTIYF. For the CDR3, the DNA is TGTGCCAGCAGCCCTGAACGGTACTCTGGAAACACCATATATTTT.

V usage is TRBV28 and J usage is TRBJ2-7, with TRBD2 matching 13 bases. The CDR3 loop spans 16 amino acids. Looked up from germline, CDR1 is MDHEN and CDR2 is SYDVKM. V trimming: 5 bases; J trimming: 6 bases; junction bases outside the gene matches: 10. The CDR3 loop reads CASSLQLAGGPGEQYF. As DNA, the CDR3 is TGTGCCAGCAGTCTCCAACTAGCGGGAGGGCCGGGCGAGCAGTACTTC.

This sequence joins TRBV11-3 and TRBJ1-5; 7 bases match TRBD1. Trimming cost V 0 bases and J 3 bases; bases outside gene matches: 8. This CDR3 is 17 amino acids long. Germline-derived CDR1 and CDR2 are SGHNT and YENEEA. The CDR3 loop is CASSLDLRQGINQPQHF. In DNA form, the CDR3 reads TGTGCCAGCAGCTTAGATCTGAGACAGGGTATCAATCAGCCCCAGCATTTT. The full variable domain, rest sourced from reference TRBV11-3 and TRBJ1-5, is EAGVVQSPRYKIIEKKQPVAFWCNPISGHNTLYWYLQNLGQGPELLIRYENEEAVDDSQLPKDRFSAERLKGVDSTLKIQPAELGDSAVYLCASSLDLRQGINQPQHFGDGTRLSIL.